The 15 T cell receptor beta chains below all came from one sample that was sequenced in a study of blood T cell repertoires in COVID-19. Generated by immunoSEQ multiplex PCR, the TCRdb table keeps only in-frame clones and is missing some. The sample lists about 140,000 clones; more than 75% were seen once. Sequenced material: peripheral blood. Receptors were obtained from a human donor in a cohort sampled during active COVID-19.

In its sample, this clone was seen a few times. The V gene is TRBV5-1, the J gene TRBJ1-2; a weak D match, TRBD1 (6 bases). The CDR3 totals 15 residues. Per germline, CDR1 SGHRS and CDR2 YFSETQ. Trimming cost V 0 bases and J 7 bases, with 16 bases left between them. The CDR3 spells CASSLAGQSRAGYTF. The CDR3 DNA sequence: TGCGCCAGCAGCTTGGCCGGACAGTCCCGAGCTGGCTACACCTTC.

The chain uses TRBV28 and TRBJ2-1, with 10 bases that match TRBD2. This CDR3 has 14 amino acids. The germline V gene has CDR1 MDHEN and CDR2 SYDVKM. V shed 7 bases, J shed 6 bases, and the junction held 6 bases outside the gene matches. The CDR3 is CASTQREGRNEQFF. CDR3 DNA: TGTGCCAGCACCCAGCGGGAGGGCCGCAATGAGCAGTTCTTC.

The V call is TRBV28, the J call TRBJ1-2; a weak D match, TRBD1 (5 bases). The CDR3 has 13 amino acids. Germline loops: CDR1 MDHEN, CDR2 SYDVKM. Trimming took off 4 bases at V and 8 bases at J, with 14 bases between the two ends. Here the CDR3 DNA reads TGTGCCAGCAGTTCGGCAGGGAGGGACGGCTACACCTTC. Amino acids: CASSSAGRDGYTF.

The J gene is TRBJ2-5, the V gene TRBV27, with 11 bases fitting TRBD2. There are 14 residues in the CDR3. After removal of 6 bases from V and 5 bases from J, the junction contained 5 bases not matched to a gene. CDR1 is MNHEY and CDR2 is SMNVEV in the germline V gene (reference sequence). The DNA for the CDR3 is TGTGCCAGCAGACTAGCGGGAGTTACGGAGACCCAGTACTTC. Translating it yields CASRLAGVTETQYF.

The chain joins TRBV5-1 to TRBJ2-5; 7 bases are a match to TRBD1. Germline CDR1 reads SGHRS; CDR2 reads YFSETQ. This CDR3 spans 14 amino acids. V was pared by 4 bases and J by 0 bases, with 3 bases of the junction left unmatched. The CDR3 sequence: CASSRGQYQETQYF. In DNA form, the CDR3 reads TGCGCCAGCAGCAGGGGACAGTACCAAGAGACCCAGTACTTC.

This chain joins TRBV28 and TRBJ1-1, with TRBD1 matching 9 bases. The CDR3 covers 14 residues. V was clipped by 8 bases and J by 6 bases; unmatched bases: 10. Looked up from germline, CDR1 is MDHEN and CDR2 is SYDVKM. The CDR3: CASLPRGQGPEAFF. CDR3 coding DNA: TGTGCCAGCCTCCCCCGGGGACAGGGCCCTGAAGCTTTCTTT.

This chain connects TRBV28 to TRBJ2-7; 8 bases align to TRBD2. The length of the CDR3 is 17 residues. Germline loops: CDR1 MDHEN, CDR2 SYDVKM. Unmatched junction bases numbered 15, after V lost 4 bases and J lost 4 bases. CDR3 bases: TGTGCCAGCAGTTCAACCCACCCTCGGACTAGCAGGTACGAGCAGTACTTC. Residues: CASSSTHPRTSRYEQYF.

This rearrangement joins TRBV21-1 to TRBJ2-1; TRBD1 was called by the table and not checked on the DNA. TRBV21-1 is a pseudogene segment. The CDR3 loop spans 17 amino acids. The chain's CDR3 is CASFGGAGTGGLFEQFF. For the CDR3, the DNA is TGTGCCAGTTTCGGGGGCGCCGGGACAGGGGGCTTATTTGAGCAGTTCTTC.

This rearrangement joins TRBV5-1 to TRBJ1-1; 11 bases are shared with TRBD1. V dropped 5 bases and J dropped 6; count of bases not matched to a gene: 6. This CDR3 is built from 14 residues. The germline gives CDR1 SGHRS, CDR2 YFSETQ. The CDR3 loop reads CASSYGQGASEAFF. CDR3 DNA: TGCGCCAGCAGTTACGGACAGGGGGCATCTGAAGCTTTCTTT.

The chain couples TRBV19 to TRBJ2-7, with a tentative D call TRBD2 (6 bases). The length of the CDR3 is 12 residues. Germline V gives CDR1 LNHDA, CDR2 SQIVND (reference sequence). Trimming stripped 6 bases from V and 4 bases from J, with 10 bases between. The CDR3 reads CASSPGLYEQYF. The CDR3 DNA reads as TGTGCCAGTAGCCCGGGACTTTACGAGCAGTACTTC.

V and J are TRBV4-2 and TRBJ2-7; TRBD1 might be the D (7 bases). Trimming stripped 4 bases from V and 7 bases from J, with 23 bases between. The CDR3 sequence is 16 residues long. Germline CDR1 and CDR2: LGHNA and YNFKEQ. CDR3 in amino acids: CASSRRGQTTPREQYF. DNA of the CDR3: TGTGCCAGCAGCCGGCGGGGACAGACCACCCCTCGGGAGCAGTACTTC.

The DNA of the CDR3 is TGTGCCAGTAGCCTTGACAGGGATCGCAATCAGCCCCAGCATTTT. Its translation: CASSLDRDRNQPQHF. V gene TRBV19 combines with J gene TRBJ1-5, with 7 bases aligning to TRBD1. The trim removed 6 bases at V and 2 bases at J, leaving 7 bases unmatched. The CDR3 sequence is 15 residues long. The V gene's germline CDR1 is LNHDA and CDR2 SQIVND (reference sequence).

This chain connects TRBV27 to TRBJ1-5; possible D gene TRBD1, 5 bases. The V gene's germline CDR1 is MNHEY and CDR2 SMNVEV (reference sequence). This CDR3 contains 15 residues. The V end was cut by 5 bases, the J end by 2 bases, with 13 bases between. CDR3 protein: CASSPLGHGNQPQHF. For the CDR3, the DNA is TGTGCCAGCAGTCCCCTCGGACACGGCAATCAGCCCCAGCATTTT.

The chain couples TRBV2 to TRBJ2-1, with 10 nucleotides matching TRBD1. The CDR3 covers 14 residues. Germline-derived CDR1 and CDR2 are SNHLY and FYNNEI. Unmatched junction bases numbered 7, after V lost 7 bases and J lost 7 bases. The CDR3 DNA reads as TGTGCCAGCACCGGGGGACAGGGGTGGAATGAGCAGTTCTTC. It encodes CASTGGQGWNEQFF. Drawing the rest from reference TRBV2 and TRBJ2-1, the complete variable domain is EPEVTQTPSHQVTQMGQEVILRCVPISNHLYFYWYRQILGQKVEFLVSFYNNEISEKSEIFDDQFSVERPDGSNFTLKIRSTKLEDSAMYFCASTGGQGWNEQFFGPGTRLTVL.

The chain carries TRBV4-1 and TRBJ1-2, with D perhaps matching TRBD1 (5 bases). The CDR3 spans 15 residues. The germline V and J ends were trimmed by 2 bases and 1 base, with 11 bases remaining between them. The V gene's germline CDR1 is MGHRA and CDR2 YSYEKL. CDR3 nucleotides: TGCGCCAGCAGCCAATCTTCAGGGTTTAACTATGGCTACACCTTC. It specifies CASSQSSGFNYGYTF.